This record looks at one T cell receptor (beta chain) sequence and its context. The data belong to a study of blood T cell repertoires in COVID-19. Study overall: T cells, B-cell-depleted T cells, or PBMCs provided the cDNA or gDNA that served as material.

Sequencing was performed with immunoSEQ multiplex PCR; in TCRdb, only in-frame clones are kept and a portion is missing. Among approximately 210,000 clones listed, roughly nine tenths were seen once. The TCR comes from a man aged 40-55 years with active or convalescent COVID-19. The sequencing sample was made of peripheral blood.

CDR3 in DNA: TGCAGTGCCGGGGACAGGGAGCAGTACTTC. It yields the protein CSAGDREQYF. This chain connects TRBV20-1 to TRBJ2-7, with 8 bases identical to TRBD1. The CDR3 is 10 residues long. Germline CDR1 and CDR2: DFQATT and SNEGSKA (reference sequence). Unmatched junction bases numbered 2, after V lost 6 bases and J lost 7 bases.